This TCR beta chain derives from a study of T cells in Graves' hyperthyroidism and ophthalmopathy. Germline V gene sequence: CDR1 SNHLY, CDR2 FYNNEI. The CDR3 covers 12 residues. V lost 8 bases and J 1 base, leaving 9 bases between the germline ends. This clonotype was seen at least ten times. Amplification of TCR beta CDR3 regions was performed using RNA transcripts as template. A set of HTBI primers served as the primers for a first-round RT-PCR of the TCR CDR3. MiXCR was run by TCRdb on the multiplex PCR reads, yielding one entry per CDR3 protein. The sample holds about 360,000 distinct CDR3 sequences; approximately 13% are singletons and the top ten take roughly 8.3%.

V is TRBV2 and J is TRBJ2-7; D remains ambiguous. The sequencing input was blood. This receptor was identified in a woman between 18 and 29 years old with Graves' hyperthyroidism. The CDR3 region has the DNA TGTGCCAGCGGGCACTTGTCCTACGAGCAGTACTTC. It translates to CASGHLSYEQYF. Filled out from reference TRBV2 and TRBJ2-7, the complete variable domain reads EPEVTQTPSHQVTQMGQEVILRCVPISNHLYFYWYRQILGQKVEFLVSFYNNEISEKSEIFDDQFSVERPDGSNFTLKIRSTKLEDSAMYFCASGHLSYEQYFGPGTRLTVT.